What follows is one T cell receptor beta chain and its context. Profiled with immunoSEQ multiplex PCR; TCRdb holds only in-frame clones, not every one. The sample has under 95,000 clones; roughly 90% are singletons. V lost 0 bases and J lost 7; bases outside the gene matches: 4. Per the germline V gene, CDR1 is SQVTM and CDR2 is ANQGSEA. The CDR3 spans 14 residues. These data come from a study of T cell responses to AZD1222 COVID-19 vaccine. The sequence came from an adult who received the AZD1222 COVID-19 vaccine. This sequence joins TRBV29-1 and TRBJ2-1, with 9 positions matching TRBD1. The source material was peripheral blood, sampled 28 days after the second AZD1222 dose. The CDR3 DNA sequence: TGCAGCGTTGAAGATAGGACAGGGGCTAATGAGCAGTTCTTC. Encoded protein: CSVEDRTGANEQFF.